This T cell receptor (beta chain) is drawn from a study of cytomegalovirus exposure and HLA in healthy donors. The study ran its PCR with 60 Vbeta and 13 Jbeta primers. The protocol was immunoSEQ multiplex PCR, while the TCRdb copy is restricted to in-frame clones and leaves out a portion. Of about 92,000 clones in the sample, 70% to 90% were seen once. The TCR comes from a woman between 18 and 29 years old in good health and CMV-seropositive. Sequenced: PBMCs.

The CDR3 DNA reads TGTGCCTGGAGTAATAGGGGCGAATATGGCTACACCTTC. This gives the protein CAWSNRGEYGYTF. The chain employs TRBV30 and TRBJ1-2, with a weak D call TRBD1 (5 bases). The V gene lost 2 bases and the J gene lost 5 bases, with 12 bases spanning the gap. Germline V gene lookup returns CDR1 GTSNPN and CDR2 SVGIG (reference sequence). This CDR3 is 13 amino acids long.